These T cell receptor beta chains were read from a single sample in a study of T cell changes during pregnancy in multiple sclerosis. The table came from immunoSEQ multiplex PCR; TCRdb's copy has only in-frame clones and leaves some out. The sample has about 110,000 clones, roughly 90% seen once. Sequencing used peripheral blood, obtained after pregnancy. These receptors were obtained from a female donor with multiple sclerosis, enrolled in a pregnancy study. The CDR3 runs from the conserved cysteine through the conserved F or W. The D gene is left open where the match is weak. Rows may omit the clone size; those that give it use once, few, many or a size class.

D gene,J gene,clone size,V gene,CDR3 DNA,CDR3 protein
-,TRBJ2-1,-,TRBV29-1,TGCAGCGTTGCACCCCAGCTAGGTAATGAGCAGTTCTTC,CSVAPQLGNEQFF
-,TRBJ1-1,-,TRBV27,TGTGCCAGCAGTTTCGGAAGAAACAGGGTATCAAGGACTGAAGCTTTCTTT,CASSFGRNRVSRTEAFF
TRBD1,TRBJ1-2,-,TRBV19,TGTGCCAGTAGTGTCATCGGGACAGGGAGAGGCTACACCTTC,CASSVIGTGRGYTF
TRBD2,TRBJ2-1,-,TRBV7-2,TGTGCCAGCAGTTCTTTTAGCGGGAGTAGAAACAATGAGCAGTTCTTC,CASSSFSGSRNNEQFF
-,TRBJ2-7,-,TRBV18,TGTGCCAGCTCACCCTCGCGAGTCTCCGGCGAGCAGTACTTC,CASSPSRVSGEQYF
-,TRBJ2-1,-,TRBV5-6,TGTGCCAGCAGCTTGGGAGGGTTACCGGGTCACACTTACAATGAGCAGTTCTTC,CASSLGGLPGHTYNEQFF
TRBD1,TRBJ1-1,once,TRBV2,TGTGCCAGCAGTCAGGGGGCGAGGGGCACTGAAGCTTTCTTT,CASSQGARGTEAFF
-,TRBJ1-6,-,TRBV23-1,TGCGCCAGCAGTCACCTCCGGGACACGACGTTTTATAATTCACCCCTCCACTTT,CASSHLRDTTFYNSPLHF
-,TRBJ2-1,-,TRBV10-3,TGTGCCATCAGTGGGCGGGACCTCTACAATGAGCAGTTCTTC,CAISGRDLYNEQFF
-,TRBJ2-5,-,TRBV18,TGTGCCAGCTCACCACCGGCGGCAGCTGGGGAGACCCAGTACTTC,CASSPPAAAGETQYF
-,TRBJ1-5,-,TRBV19,TGTGCCAGTAGTACCCTTGGAGTGACAGATTATAGCAATCAGCCCCAGCATTTT,CASSTLGVTDYSNQPQHF
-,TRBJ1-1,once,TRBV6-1,TGTGCCAGCAGTGAAGGGAGAGGGAACACTGAAGCTTTCTTT,CASSEGRGNTEAFF
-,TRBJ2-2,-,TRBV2,TGTGCCAGCAGTGAATTCATCGGGGGATCGGCAAACACCGGGGAGCTGTTTTTT,CASSEFIGGSANTGELFF
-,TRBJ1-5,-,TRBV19,TGTGCCAGTAGTTTACGGACATCCCGCGACGGCAATCAGCCCCAGCATTTT,CASSLRTSRDGNQPQHF
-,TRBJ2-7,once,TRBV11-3,TGTGCCAGCAGCTTAGGGGAGGGGGCCTACGAGCAGTACTTC,CASSLGEGAYEQYF
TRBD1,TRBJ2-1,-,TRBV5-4,TGTGCCAGCAGCGCTGGACAGGGTACCCTTCGTAATGAGCAGTTCTTC,CASSAGQGTLRNEQFF
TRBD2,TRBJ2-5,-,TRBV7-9,TGTGCCAGCAGCTTAGGACTAGCGGGGGAGACCCAGTACTTC,CASSLGLAGETQYF
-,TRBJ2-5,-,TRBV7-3,TGTGCCAGCAGCCGACAGCCCCAAGAGACCCAGTACTTC,CASSRQPQETQYF
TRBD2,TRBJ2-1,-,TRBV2,TGTGCCAGGTTACTAGCGGGGGGCCATCCCCGAGACAATGAGCAGTTCTTC,CARLLAGGHPRDNEQFF
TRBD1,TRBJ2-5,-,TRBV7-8,TGTGCCAGCAGCCTCGACAGGGGGAGAGGGGAGACCCAGTACTTC,CASSLDRGRGETQYF
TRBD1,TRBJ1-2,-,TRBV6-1,TGTGCCAGCACCCGGGACAGGGCTAACTATGGCTACACCTTC,CASTRDRANYGYTF
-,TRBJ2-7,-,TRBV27,TGTGCCAGCAGTTTGTCAGGGTACGAGCAGTACTTC,CASSLSGYEQYF
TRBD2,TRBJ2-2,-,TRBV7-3,TGTGCCAGCAGGCAAACTAGCGGGAACACCGGGGAGCTGTTTTTT,CASRQTSGNTGELFF
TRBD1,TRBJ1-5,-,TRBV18,TGTGCCAGCTCACCGTCACAGGGGGCCGGCAATCAGCCCCAGCATTTT,CASSPSQGAGNQPQHF
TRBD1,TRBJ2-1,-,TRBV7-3,TGTGCCAGCAGCCCCCGGGACAGGGACTACAATGAGCAGTTCTTC,CASSPRDRDYNEQFF
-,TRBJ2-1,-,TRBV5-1,TGCGCCAGCAGCTTGAGGGGGGGCCAGGTCAATGAGCAGTTCTTC,CASSLRGGQVNEQFF
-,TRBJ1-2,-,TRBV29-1,TGCAGCGTTGAAAGGGGCAGGGATGGCTATGGCTACACCTTC,CSVERGRDGYGYTF
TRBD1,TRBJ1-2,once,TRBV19,TGTGCCAGTAGTGCGGGACAGGGGGCTGAGGGCTACACCTTC,CASSAGQGAEGYTF
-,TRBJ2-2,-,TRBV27,TGTGCCAGCAGTTCGGGACACACGAACACCGGGGAGCTGTTTTTT,CASSSGHTNTGELFF
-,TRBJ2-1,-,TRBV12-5,TGTGCTAGTGGTTTGGTACTAAGTGGGAGCGGCAATGAGCAGTTCTTC,CASGLVLSGSGNEQFF
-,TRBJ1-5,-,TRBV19,TGTGCCAGTAGTATAGGACGCGGCCTGAATCAGCCCCAGCATTTT,CASSIGRGLNQPQHF